There are a few counts of the clone carrying this T cell receptor beta chain. An end of the junction differs from the germline gene, which may be a read error. This CDR3 region has 16 residues. Germline values: CDR1 SEHNR, CDR2 FQNEAQ (reference sequence). These data originate in a study of cytomegalovirus exposure and HLA in healthy donors. Amplification used 60 Vbeta primers and 13 Jbeta primers. Measured with immunoSEQ multiplex PCR; TCRdb has only the in-frame clones, and not every one. The sample shows 100,000 to 150,000 clones, roughly four fifths of them seen only once. The sequencing input was PBMCs. This TCR came from a woman between 40 and 50 years old in good health and CMV-seropositive. The J gene is TRBJ2-3, the V gene TRBV7-9; 9 bases map to TRBD2. The CDR3 region has the DNA TGTTCCAGCAGCTTAGTCCTAGCGGGATTCACAGATACGCAGTATTTT. This codes for CSSSLVLAGFTDTQYF.